This TCR beta chain was captured by sequencing in a study of spatial heterogeneity in lung cancer. At the level of the study: The follow-up PBMC samples were sequenced whenever they were available. The median time to follow-up was approximately 26 months after resection. More beta-chain than alpha-chain sequences were consistently detected. Overall study results and limits: The study found ubiquitous expanded tumor TCRs in blood more at resection than follow-up.

Every individual TCR cDNA molecule carried its own unique molecular identifier, which allowed correction of PCR and sequencing errors. TCRdb reanalysed the 5' RACE reads using MiXCR and keeps one entry per CDR3 protein. The sample consists of more than 95,000 distinct CDR3 sequences, 12% of them appearing once. Time point in this sample: blood at routine non-recurrence follow-up after resection. Unsorted whole RNA of tumor, nontumor lung or frozen PBMC was sequenced. The V and J ends lost 6 bases and 2 bases respectively, with 4 bases between them. This CDR3 comprises 10 residues. The germline CDR1 and CDR2 sequences are DFQATT and SNEGSKA (reference sequence). This clonotype was seen ten or more times. Its antigen is unknown.

The clonotype originates from a male donor with early-stage non-small cell lung cancer. The sample consisted of PBMCs, taken at follow-up. This rearrangement joins TRBV20-1 to TRBJ2-5; no clear D. The CDR3 DNA follows: TGCAGTGCGCGTCAAGAGACCCAGTACTTC. Residues: CSARQETQYF.